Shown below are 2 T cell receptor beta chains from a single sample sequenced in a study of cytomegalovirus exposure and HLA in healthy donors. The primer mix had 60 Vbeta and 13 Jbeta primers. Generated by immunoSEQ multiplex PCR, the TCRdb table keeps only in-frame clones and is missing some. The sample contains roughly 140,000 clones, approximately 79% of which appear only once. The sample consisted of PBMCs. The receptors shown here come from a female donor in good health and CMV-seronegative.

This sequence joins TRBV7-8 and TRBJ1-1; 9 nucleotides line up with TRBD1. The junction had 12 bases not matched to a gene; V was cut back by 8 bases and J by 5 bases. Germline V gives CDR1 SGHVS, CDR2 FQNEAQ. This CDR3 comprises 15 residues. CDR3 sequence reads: CASLHTRDRETEAFF. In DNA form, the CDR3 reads TGTGCCAGCCTCCACACCCGGGACAGGGAAACTGAAGCTTTCTTT.

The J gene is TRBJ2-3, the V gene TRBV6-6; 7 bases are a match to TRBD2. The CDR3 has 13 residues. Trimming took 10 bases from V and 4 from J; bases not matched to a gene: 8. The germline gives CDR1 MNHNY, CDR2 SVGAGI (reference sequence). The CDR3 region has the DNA TGTGCCACCGAAAGCGGGACGGCAGATACGCAGTATTTT. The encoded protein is CATESGTADTQYF.